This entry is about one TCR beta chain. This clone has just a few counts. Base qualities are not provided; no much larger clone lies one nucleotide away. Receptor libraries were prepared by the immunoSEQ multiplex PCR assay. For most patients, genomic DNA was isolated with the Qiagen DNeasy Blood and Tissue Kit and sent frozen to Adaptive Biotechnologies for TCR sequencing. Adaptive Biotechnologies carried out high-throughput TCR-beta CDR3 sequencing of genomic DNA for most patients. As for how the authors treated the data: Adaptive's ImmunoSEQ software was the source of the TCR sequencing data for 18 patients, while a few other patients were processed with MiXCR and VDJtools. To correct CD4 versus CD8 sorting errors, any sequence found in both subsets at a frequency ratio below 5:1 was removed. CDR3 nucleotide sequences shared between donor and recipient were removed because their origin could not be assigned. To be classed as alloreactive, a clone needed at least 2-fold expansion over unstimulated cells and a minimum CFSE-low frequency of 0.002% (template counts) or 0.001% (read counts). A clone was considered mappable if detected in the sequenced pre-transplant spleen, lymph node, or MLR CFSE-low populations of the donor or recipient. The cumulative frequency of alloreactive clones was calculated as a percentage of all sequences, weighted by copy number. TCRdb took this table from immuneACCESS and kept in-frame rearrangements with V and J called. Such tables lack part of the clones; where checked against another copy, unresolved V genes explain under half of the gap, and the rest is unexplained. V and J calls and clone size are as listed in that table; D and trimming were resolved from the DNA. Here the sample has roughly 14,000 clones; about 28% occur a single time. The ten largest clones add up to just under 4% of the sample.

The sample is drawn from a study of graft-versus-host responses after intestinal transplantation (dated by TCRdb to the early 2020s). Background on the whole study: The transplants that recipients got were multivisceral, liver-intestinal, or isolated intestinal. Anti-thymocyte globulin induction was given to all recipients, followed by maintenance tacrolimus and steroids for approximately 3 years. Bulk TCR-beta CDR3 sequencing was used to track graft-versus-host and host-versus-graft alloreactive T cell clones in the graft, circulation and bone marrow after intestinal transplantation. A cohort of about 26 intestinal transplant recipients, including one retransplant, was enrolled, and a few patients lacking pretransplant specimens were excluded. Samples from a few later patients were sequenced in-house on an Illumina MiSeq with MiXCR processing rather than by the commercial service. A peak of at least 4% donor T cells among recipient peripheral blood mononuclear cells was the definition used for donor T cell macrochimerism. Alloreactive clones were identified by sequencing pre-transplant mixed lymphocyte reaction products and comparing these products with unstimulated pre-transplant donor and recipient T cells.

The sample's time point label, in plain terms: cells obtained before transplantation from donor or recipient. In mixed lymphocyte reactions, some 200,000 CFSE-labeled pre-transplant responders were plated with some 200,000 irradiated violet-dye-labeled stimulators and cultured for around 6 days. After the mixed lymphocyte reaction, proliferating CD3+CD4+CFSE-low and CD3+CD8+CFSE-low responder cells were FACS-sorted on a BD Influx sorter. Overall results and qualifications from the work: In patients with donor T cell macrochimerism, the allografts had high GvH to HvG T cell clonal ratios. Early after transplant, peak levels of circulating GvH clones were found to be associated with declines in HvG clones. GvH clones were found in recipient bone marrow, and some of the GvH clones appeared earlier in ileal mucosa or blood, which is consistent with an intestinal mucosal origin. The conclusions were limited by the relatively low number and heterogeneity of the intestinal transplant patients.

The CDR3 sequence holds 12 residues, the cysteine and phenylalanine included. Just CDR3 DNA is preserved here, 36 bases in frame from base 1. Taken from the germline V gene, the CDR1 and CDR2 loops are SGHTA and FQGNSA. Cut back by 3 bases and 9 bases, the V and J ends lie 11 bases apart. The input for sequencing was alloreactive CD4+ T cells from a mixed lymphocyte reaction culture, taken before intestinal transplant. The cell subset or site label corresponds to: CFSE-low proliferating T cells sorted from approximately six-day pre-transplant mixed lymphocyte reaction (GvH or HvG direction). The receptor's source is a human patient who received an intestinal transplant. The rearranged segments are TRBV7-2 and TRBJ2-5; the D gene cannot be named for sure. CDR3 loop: CASSFDSRPQYF. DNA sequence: TGTGCCAGCAGCTTTGATAGCAGGCCCCAGTACTTC.